These 22 T cell receptor beta chains were all obtained from the same sample, sequenced in a study of OX40 agonist ivuxolimab in advanced cancers. TCRdb keeps only in-frame clones here, not all; method: immunoSEQ multiplex PCR. The sample comprises about 69,000 clones, 90% of which are singletons, and roughly a tenth rests with the top ten. The specimen comprised CD4+ or CD8+ T cells sorted from blood, sampled in a trial of the OX40 agonist ivuxolimab. The receptors come from an adult with an advanced solid tumor such as melanoma, head and neck, liver or kidney cancer.

The rearrangement uses TRBV4-3 and TRBJ1-5, with D perhaps matching TRBD1 (6 bases). V lost 3 bases and J 5 bases, leaving 11 bases between the germline ends. CDR3 length: 14 amino acids. Germline V gene sequence: CDR1 LGHNA, CDR2 YSLEER. The CDR3 sequence: CASSHYQGYQPQHF. The CDR3 DNA follows: TGCGCCAGCAGCCATTACCAGGGGTATCAGCCCCAGCATTTT.

The V gene is TRBV7-3, the J gene TRBJ1-5; D is uncertain. Between the trimmed V and J ends, which lost 1 base and 4 bases, there was a span of 5 bases. The CDR3 loop spans 13 amino acids. Per germline, CDR1 SGHTA and CDR2 FQGTGA. CDR3 sequence reads: CASSLRANQPQHF. CDR3 bases: TGTGCCAGCAGCTTAAGGGCTAATCAGCCCCAGCATTTT.

The rearrangement uses TRBV6-5 and TRBJ2-2, with 10 bases matching TRBD2. The V gene end was trimmed by 6 bases and the J gene end by 7 bases; junction bases not matched to a gene: 5. The CDR3 contains 14 residues. Germline V CDR1 and CDR2: MNHEY, SVGAGI. The CDR3 DNA is TGTGCCAGCAGAACTAGCGGGATGGTCGGGGAGCTGTTTTTT. Protein: CASRTSGMVGELFF.

The chain uses TRBV6-5 and TRBJ2-7; 7 positions agree with TRBD1. CDR3 length: 16 amino acids. Germline lookup yields CDR1 MNHEY and CDR2 SVGAGI. J gave up 0 bases and V 2 bases, and 7 bases lay outside the gene matches. CDR3 bases: TGTGCCAGCAGTTACAATCAGGCAGGGGGCTCCTACGAGCAGTACTTC. It is translated as CASSYNQAGGSYEQYF.

The V call is TRBV5-1, the J call TRBJ1-2; 8 nucleotides match TRBD1. The germline CDR1 and CDR2 sequences are SGHRS and YFSETQ. The CDR3 contains 14 residues. After removal of 3 bases from V and 6 bases from J, the junction contained 7 bases not matched to a gene. The CDR3 DNA reads TGCGCCAGCAGCTCCACTCCGGGACAGGATGGCTACACCTTC. Its translation: CASSSTPGQDGYTF.

V usage is TRBV6-5 and J usage is TRBJ2-7; 7 bases fit TRBD1. Trimming removed 5 bases from V and 2 bases from J; junction bases left unmatched: 6. CDR3 length: 14 residues. CDR1 and CDR2 from the germline V gene are MNHEY and SVGAGI. The chain's CDR3 is CASSVQGPTYEQYF. The CDR3 DNA is TGTGCCAGCAGTGTACAGGGGCCAACCTACGAGCAGTACTTC.

V and J are TRBV19 and TRBJ2-1; TRBD1 or TRBD2 may be the D gene (7 bases each). Trimming left V 3 bases short and J 7 bases short, with 10 bases between. This CDR3 has 13 amino acids. Germline CDR1 is LNHDA and CDR2 is SQIVND (reference sequence). Written as DNA, the CDR3 is TGTGCCAGTAGTATTCAGGGGGGGAATGAGCAGTTCTTC. Protein product: CASSIQGGNEQFF.

The rearrangement joins TRBV7-9 to TRBJ1-2; no clear D gene. Germline V lookup: CDR1 SEHNR, CDR2 FQNEAQ (reference sequence). V lost 1 base and J lost 2, with 5 bases in between. The CDR3 loop spans 13 amino acids. CDR3 residues: CASSLDSNYGYTF. CDR3 sequence (DNA): TGTGCCAGCAGCTTAGACAGCAACTATGGCTACACCTTC.

The rearrangement uses TRBV7-2 and TRBJ1-5; 11 bases are shared with TRBD1. The length of the CDR3 is 16 residues. Germline V lookup: CDR1 SGHTA, CDR2 FQGNSA. Losses at the gene ends were 5 bases for V and 6 bases for J; bases not matched to a gene: 9. CDR3 in DNA: TGTGCCAGCAGCAGCAGAGGACAGGGGGCGAGTCAGCCCCAGCATTTT. Amino acids: CASSSRGQGASQPQHF.

The V gene is TRBV7-2, the J gene TRBJ2-5; TRBD1 matches at 8 bases. The junction had 7 bases not matched to a gene; V was cut back by 5 bases and J by 5 bases. The CDR3 runs 14 residues. Germline CDR1 and CDR2: SGHTA and FQGNSA. The CDR3 spells CASSRDRPTETQYF. CDR3 nucleotides: TGTGCCAGCAGCCGGGACAGGCCCACGGAGACCCAGTACTTC.

The rearrangement links TRBV7-3 to TRBJ2-3; D is undetermined. From germline, CDR1 is SGHTA and CDR2 FQGTGA. V lost 3 bases and J 0 bases, leaving 10 bases between the germline ends. The CDR3 consists of 15 residues. CDR3 in amino acids: CASSFSLQSTDTQYF. The CDR3 DNA reads as TGTGCCAGCAGCTTCAGCCTTCAGAGCACAGATACGCAGTATTTT.

This chain links TRBV7-8 with TRBJ1-5, with TRBD1 as a possible D gene (5 bases). The ends were cut back, 0 bases at V and 0 bases at J, with 9 bases in the middle. Germline V gene lookup returns CDR1 SGHVS and CDR2 FQNEAQ. This CDR3 spans 16 amino acids. The CDR3 DNA is TGTGCCAGCAGCTTAGCGGGGCCTAATAGCAATCAGCCCCAGCATTTT. Its translation: CASSLAGPNSNQPQHF.

V and J are TRBV4-3 and TRBJ2-5, with 9 positions matching TRBD1. This CDR3 has 14 amino acids. The V segment lost 3 bases and the J segment 5 bases; nucleotides outside the gene matches: 4. In germline, CDR1 is LGHNA, CDR2 YSLEER. CDR3 protein: CASSQTGGSETQYF. Written as DNA, the CDR3 is TGCGCCAGCAGCCAGACAGGGGGGAGCGAGACCCAGTACTTC.

V and J are TRBV18 and TRBJ2-1, with D possibly being TRBD1 or TRBD2 (5 bases each). The CDR3 is 14 amino acids. Trimming cost V 6 bases and J 2 bases, with 11 bases left between them. CDR1 is KGHSH and CDR2 is LQKENI in the germline V gene. The CDR3 region has the DNA TGTGCCAGCTCGCGAGGGGTCGCCTACAATGAGCAGTTCTTC. Residues: CASSRGVAYNEQFF.

For the CDR3, the DNA is TGTGCCAGCAGCTTTCGGGAGAACGCCTACGAGCAGTACTTC. Protein sequence: CASSFRENAYEQYF. V and J are TRBV7-2 and TRBJ2-7; tentatively, D is TRBD2 (6 bases). Between the trimmed V and J ends, which lost 3 bases and 2 bases, there was a span of 11 bases. The germline gives CDR1 SGHTA, CDR2 FQGNSA. This CDR3 is built from 14 residues.

The rearrangement joins TRBV6-6 to TRBJ1-3, with unresolved D. Trimming pared 0 bases from V and 0 bases from J, leaving 6 bases between. CDR1 is MNHNY and CDR2 is SVGAGI in the germline V gene (reference sequence). This CDR3 comprises 15 residues. CDR3 loop: CASSYSISSGNTIYF. Here the CDR3 DNA reads TGTGCCAGCAGTTACTCGATAAGCTCTGGAAACACCATATATTTT.

This chain connects TRBV6-5 to TRBJ2-7; 7 positions match TRBD1. The ends lost 5 bases at V and 1 base at J; junction bases unmatched: 5. Germline CDR1 reads MNHEY; CDR2 reads SVGAGI. This CDR3 is built from 14 residues. The DNA of the CDR3 is TGTGCCAGCAGTACCCCGGGACAGTCCTACGAGCAGTACTTC. Protein product: CASSTPGQSYEQYF.

This clone was found a few times. The chain recombines TRBV4-2 with TRBJ2-7; D might be TRBD2 (6 bases). Germline loops: CDR1 LGHNA, CDR2 YNFKEQ. V gave up 2 bases and J gave up 3 bases, with 14 bases separating them. This CDR3 spans 15 amino acids. The CDR3 DNA reads as TGTGCCAGCAGCCAATCCCAGGCGCGGGGCTACGAGCAGTACTTC. It translates to CASSQSQARGYEQYF.

The chain carries TRBV19 and TRBJ1-4, with D perhaps matching TRBD1 (5 bases). Germline CDR1 is LNHDA and CDR2 is SQIVND (reference sequence). CDR3 length: 14 amino acids. The V end was cut by 6 bases, the J end by 8 bases, with 16 bases between. The CDR3 sequence is CASSLDTQDEKLFF. The DNA for the CDR3 is TGTGCCAGTAGCCTGGACACCCAGGACGAAAAACTGTTTTTT.

This chain connects TRBV27 to TRBJ2-5; no clear D gene. The CDR3 runs 12 residues. Trimming took 7 bases from V and 4 from J, leaving 10 bases between them. In germline, CDR1 is MNHEY, CDR2 SMNVEV (reference sequence). Here the CDR3 DNA reads TGTGCCAGCAAAGCAGAAGGAGAGACCCAGTACTTC. Residues: CASKAEGETQYF.

The CDR3 DNA follows: TGTGCCAGCAGCTTGGCCATCGGGGAGCTGTTTTTT. Protein sequence: CASSLAIGELFF. The chain joins TRBV7-2 to TRBJ2-2, with D uncertain. The CDR3 consists of 12 residues. The germline V gene has CDR1 SGHTA and CDR2 FQGNSA. V was cut by 3 bases and J by 7 bases, with 6 bases left in between.

The chain links TRBV7-6 to TRBJ2-7, with D maybe TRBD1 (6 bases). Germline CDR1 and CDR2: SGHVS and FNYEAQ. V lost 1 base to trimming and J lost 3 bases, with 13 bases between them. The CDR3 runs to 15 residues. Here the CDR3 reads CASSLGGTGIYEQYF. The CDR3 DNA reads TGTGCCAGCAGCTTAGGGGGAACAGGGATCTACGAGCAGTACTTC.